These 6 T cell receptor beta chains share one sample of origin, sequenced in a study of shared clonotypes between healthy human individuals (dated by TCRdb to 2019 to 2021). Libraries were built with the immunoSEQ multiplex PCR assay. In TCRdb, the immuneACCESS table is reduced to in-frame sequences with V and J assigned. These tables do not hold every clone; where another copy was compared, an unresolved V gene accounts for under half, and the others remain unexplained. This sample comprises around 1.9 million clones, around 93% of them detected only once. The ten largest make up more than 1.5% of the sample. CD8 naive samples were CD45RO-negative cells positively selected for CCR7, giving a CD45RA+CCR7+ population that excluded TemRA cells. The sequencing sample was made of naive CD8+ T cells from PBMCs. Sample cell subset or site, as interpreted from the label and publication: CD45RA+CCR7+. These receptors all come from a man aged 18 to 29 in good health. Some clones in this sample may be carry-over from other donors' samples.

The chain recombines TRBV4-1 with TRBJ2-2, with 7 bases identical to TRBD2. The V segment lost 4 bases and the J segment 8 bases; nucleotides outside the gene matches: 10. Germline-derived CDR1 and CDR2 are MGHRA and YSYEKL. The CDR3 runs to 15 residues. The CDR3 here is CASSRSPGGGGELFF. DNA of the CDR3: TGCGCCAGCAGCCGCAGCCCGGGGGGAGGTGGGGAGCTGTTTTTT.

V is TRBV7-7 and J is TRBJ2-5, with 7 bases aligning to TRBD2. This CDR3 comprises 12 residues. V lost 3 bases to trimming and J lost 5 bases; unmatched junction nucleotides: 0. Germline lookup yields CDR1 SSHAT and CDR2 FNYEAQ (reference sequence). The CDR3 coding sequence is TGTGCCAGCAGCTTCGGGGGGGAGACCCAGTACTTC. Its protein is CASSFGGETQYF.

V is TRBV9 and J is TRBJ1-1; D is perhaps TRBD1 (6 bases). CDR1 is SGDLS, CDR2 YYNGEE, per germline. This CDR3 has 16 residues. V shed 2 bases and J shed 3 bases, with 17 bases lying between them. As DNA, the CDR3 is TGTGCCAGCAGCGTGGGAGGGGGAAGGGCGGACACTGAAGCTTTCTTT. Amino acids: CASSVGGGRADTEAFF.

Points on this clone: The sample has other DNA sequences that encode this CDR3 too. V usage is TRBV6-6 and J usage is TRBJ2-7, with D unresolved. The CDR3 is 12 amino acids. Germline loops: CDR1 MNHNY, CDR2 SVGAGI (reference sequence). The V gene lost 0 bases and the J gene lost 6 bases, with 6 bases spanning the gap. CDR3 loop: CASSYSGGEQYF. The CDR3 region has the DNA TGTGCCAGCAGTTACTCTGGCGGCGAGCAGTACTTC.

With regard to this clone: Other DNA sequences in this specimen translate into the identical CDR3. This chain uses TRBV5-1 with TRBJ2-2, with 12 bases matching TRBD2. The CDR3 consists of 16 residues. J lost 6 bases, V lost 0 bases, and 3 bases had no gene match. Germline values: CDR1 SGHRS, CDR2 YFSETQ. CDR3 in DNA: TGCGCCAGCAGCTTGGCACGACTAGCGGGAGCCGGGGAGCTGTTTTTT. Protein product: CASSLARLAGAGELFF.

The CDR3 protein is CASSYFGQSHEAFF. The CDR3, as DNA: TGTGCCAGCAGTTACTTCGGACAGAGCCATGAAGCTTTCTTT. The chain links TRBV6-5 to TRBJ1-1; possibly TRBD1 for D (6 bases). The CDR3 runs 14 residues. The germline CDR1 and CDR2 sequences are MNHEY and SVGAGI. Trimming took 1 base from V and 7 from J, leaving 13 bases between them.